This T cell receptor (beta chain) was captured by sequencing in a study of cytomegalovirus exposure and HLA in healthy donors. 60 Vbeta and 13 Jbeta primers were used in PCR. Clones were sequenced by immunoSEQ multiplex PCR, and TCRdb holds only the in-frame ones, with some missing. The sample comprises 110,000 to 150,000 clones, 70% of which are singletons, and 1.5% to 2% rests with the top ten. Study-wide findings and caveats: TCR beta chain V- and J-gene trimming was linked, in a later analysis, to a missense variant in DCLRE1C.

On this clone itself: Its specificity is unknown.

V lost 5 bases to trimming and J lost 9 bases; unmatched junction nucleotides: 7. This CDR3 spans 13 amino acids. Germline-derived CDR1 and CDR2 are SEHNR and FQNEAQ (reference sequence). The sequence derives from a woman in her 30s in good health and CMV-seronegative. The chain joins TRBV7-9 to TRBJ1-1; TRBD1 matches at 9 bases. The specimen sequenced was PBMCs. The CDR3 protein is CASSGPDRGKAFF. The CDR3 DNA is TGTGCCAGCAGCGGACCGGACAGGGGTAAAGCTTTCTTT.